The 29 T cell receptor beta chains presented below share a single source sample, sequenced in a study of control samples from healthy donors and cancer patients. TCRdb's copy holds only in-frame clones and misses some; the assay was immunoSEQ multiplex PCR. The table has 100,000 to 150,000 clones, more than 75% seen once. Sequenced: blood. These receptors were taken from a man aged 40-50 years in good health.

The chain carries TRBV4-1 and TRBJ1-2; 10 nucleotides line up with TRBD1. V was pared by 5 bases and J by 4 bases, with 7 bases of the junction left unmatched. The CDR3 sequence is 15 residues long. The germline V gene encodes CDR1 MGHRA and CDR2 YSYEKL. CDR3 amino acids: CASSFGQGGSYGYTF. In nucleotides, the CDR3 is TGCGCCAGCAGCTTCGGACAGGGGGGGAGCTATGGCTACACCTTC.

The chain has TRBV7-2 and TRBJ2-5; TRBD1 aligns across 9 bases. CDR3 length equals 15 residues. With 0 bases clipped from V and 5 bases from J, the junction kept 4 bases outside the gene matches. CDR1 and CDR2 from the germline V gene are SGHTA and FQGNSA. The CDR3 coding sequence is TGTGCCAGCAGCTTAGCGGGACAGGGTTCGGAGACCCAGTACTTC. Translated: CASSLAGQGSETQYF.

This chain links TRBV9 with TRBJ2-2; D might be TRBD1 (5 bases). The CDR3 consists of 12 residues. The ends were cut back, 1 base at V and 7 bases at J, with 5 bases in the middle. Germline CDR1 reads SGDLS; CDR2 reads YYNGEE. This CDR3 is CASSVQGGELFF. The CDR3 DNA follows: TGTGCCAGCAGCGTACAGGGCGGGGAGCTGTTTTTT.

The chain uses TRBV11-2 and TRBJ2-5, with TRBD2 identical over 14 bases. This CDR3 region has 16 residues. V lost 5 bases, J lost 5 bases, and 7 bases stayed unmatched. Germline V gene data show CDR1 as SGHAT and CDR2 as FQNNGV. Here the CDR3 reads CASSPGLAGGWETQYF. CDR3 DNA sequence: TGTGCCAGCAGCCCCGGACTAGCGGGGGGATGGGAGACCCAGTACTTC.

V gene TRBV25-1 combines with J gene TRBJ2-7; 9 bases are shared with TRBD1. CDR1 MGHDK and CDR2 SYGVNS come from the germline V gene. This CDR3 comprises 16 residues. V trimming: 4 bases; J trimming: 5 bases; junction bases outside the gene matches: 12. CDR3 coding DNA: TGTGCCAGCAGTGGACCACAGGGGGCGACTGAGAACGAGCAGTACTTC. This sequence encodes CASSGPQGATENEQYF.

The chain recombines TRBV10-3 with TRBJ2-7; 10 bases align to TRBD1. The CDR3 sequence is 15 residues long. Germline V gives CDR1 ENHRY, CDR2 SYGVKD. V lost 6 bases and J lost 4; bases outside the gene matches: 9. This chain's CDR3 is CAISYSGTGEYEQYF. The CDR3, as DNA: TGTGCCATCAGCTATTCCGGGACAGGGGAATACGAGCAGTACTTC.

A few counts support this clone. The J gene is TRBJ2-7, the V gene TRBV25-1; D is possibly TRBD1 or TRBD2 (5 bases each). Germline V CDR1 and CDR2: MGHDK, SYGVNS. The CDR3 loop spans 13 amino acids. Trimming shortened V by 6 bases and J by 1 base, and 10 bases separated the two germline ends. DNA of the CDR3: TGTGCCAGCAGGGGGACCGCTTCCTACGAGCAGTACTTC. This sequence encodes CASRGTASYEQYF.

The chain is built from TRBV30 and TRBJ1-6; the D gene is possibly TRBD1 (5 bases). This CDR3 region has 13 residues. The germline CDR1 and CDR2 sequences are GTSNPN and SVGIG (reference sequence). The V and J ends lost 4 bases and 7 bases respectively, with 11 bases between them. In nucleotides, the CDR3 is TGTGCCTGGATGGGGCAATTCAATTCACCCCTCCACTTT. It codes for CAWMGQFNSPLHF. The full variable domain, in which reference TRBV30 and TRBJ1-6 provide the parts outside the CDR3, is SQTIHQWPATLVQPVGSPLSLECTVEGTSNPNLYWYRQAAGRGLQLLFYSVGIGQISSEVPQNLSASRPQDRQFILSSKKLLLSDSGFYLCAWMGQFNSPLHFGNGTRLTVT.

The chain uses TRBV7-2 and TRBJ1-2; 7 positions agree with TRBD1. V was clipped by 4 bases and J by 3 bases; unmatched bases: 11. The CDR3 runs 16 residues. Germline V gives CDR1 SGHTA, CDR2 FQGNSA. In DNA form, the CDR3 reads TGTGCCAGCAGCTCGGGACAGCCGACGGCCTACTATGGCTACACCTTC. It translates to CASSSGQPTAYYGYTF. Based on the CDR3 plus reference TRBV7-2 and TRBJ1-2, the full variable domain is GAGVSQSPSNKVTEKGKDVELRCDPISGHTALYWYRQSLGQGLEFLIYFQGNSAPDKSGLPSDRFSAERTGGSVSTLTIQRTQQEDSAVYLCASSSGQPTAYYGYTFGSGTRLTVV.

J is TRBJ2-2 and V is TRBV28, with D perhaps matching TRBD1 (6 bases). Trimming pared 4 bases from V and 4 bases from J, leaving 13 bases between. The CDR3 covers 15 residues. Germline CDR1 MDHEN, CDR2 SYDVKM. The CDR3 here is CASSSTRGFTGELFF. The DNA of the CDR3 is TGTGCCAGCAGTTCCACGAGGGGGTTCACCGGGGAGCTGTTTTTT.

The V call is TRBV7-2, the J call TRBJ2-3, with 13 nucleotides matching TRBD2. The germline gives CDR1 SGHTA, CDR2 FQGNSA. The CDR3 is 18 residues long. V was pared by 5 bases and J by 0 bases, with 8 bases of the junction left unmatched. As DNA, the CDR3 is TGTGCCAGCAGCCTCGTCGGGACTAGCGGGATTAGCACAGATACGCAGTATTTT. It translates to CASSLVGTSGISTDTQYF.

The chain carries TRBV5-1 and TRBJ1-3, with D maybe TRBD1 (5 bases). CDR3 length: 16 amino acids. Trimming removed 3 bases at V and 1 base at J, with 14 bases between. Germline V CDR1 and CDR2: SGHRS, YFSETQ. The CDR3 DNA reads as TGCGCCAGCAGCTGGGAAGGGGCTCGATCTGGAAACACCATATATTTT. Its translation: CASSWEGARSGNTIYF.

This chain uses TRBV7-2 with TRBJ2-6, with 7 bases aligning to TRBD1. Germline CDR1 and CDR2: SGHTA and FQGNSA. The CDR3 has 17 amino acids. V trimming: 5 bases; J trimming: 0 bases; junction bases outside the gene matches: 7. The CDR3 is CASSAPGQSSGANVLTF. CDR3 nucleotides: TGTGCCAGCAGCGCACCGGGACAGAGCTCTGGGGCCAACGTCCTGACTTTC.

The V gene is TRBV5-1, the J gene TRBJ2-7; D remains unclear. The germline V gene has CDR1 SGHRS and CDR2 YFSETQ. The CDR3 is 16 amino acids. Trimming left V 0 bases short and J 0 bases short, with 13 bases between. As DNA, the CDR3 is TGCGCCAGCAGCTTGGGAACCGAAGGCAGCTCCTACGAGCAGTACTTC. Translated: CASSLGTEGSSYEQYF.

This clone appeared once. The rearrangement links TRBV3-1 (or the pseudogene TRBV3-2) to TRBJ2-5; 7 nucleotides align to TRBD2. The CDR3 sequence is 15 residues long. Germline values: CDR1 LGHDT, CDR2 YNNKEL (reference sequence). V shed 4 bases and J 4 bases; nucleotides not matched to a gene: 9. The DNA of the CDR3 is TGTGCCAGCAGCCCTTACGCGAGGGAGGGAGAGACCCAGTACTTC. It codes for CASSPYAREGETQYF.

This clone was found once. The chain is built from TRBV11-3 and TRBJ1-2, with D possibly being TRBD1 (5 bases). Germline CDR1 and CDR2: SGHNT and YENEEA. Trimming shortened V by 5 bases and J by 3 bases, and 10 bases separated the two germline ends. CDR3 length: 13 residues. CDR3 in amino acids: CASSARDHYGYTF. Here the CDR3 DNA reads TGTGCCAGCAGCGCCAGGGATCACTATGGCTACACCTTC.

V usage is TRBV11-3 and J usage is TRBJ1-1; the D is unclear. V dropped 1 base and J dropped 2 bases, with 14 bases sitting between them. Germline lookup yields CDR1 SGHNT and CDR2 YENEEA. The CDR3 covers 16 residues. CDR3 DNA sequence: TGTGCCAGCAGCTTAGTGCACTCCCCAGGCAACACTGAAGCTTTCTTT. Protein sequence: CASSLVHSPGNTEAFF.

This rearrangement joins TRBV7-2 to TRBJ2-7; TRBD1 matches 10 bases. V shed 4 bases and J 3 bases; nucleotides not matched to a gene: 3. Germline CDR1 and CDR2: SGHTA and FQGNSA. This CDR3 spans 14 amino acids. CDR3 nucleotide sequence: TGTGCCAGCAGCTCGACAGGGGGCCTCTACGAGCAGTACTTC. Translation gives CASSSTGGLYEQYF.

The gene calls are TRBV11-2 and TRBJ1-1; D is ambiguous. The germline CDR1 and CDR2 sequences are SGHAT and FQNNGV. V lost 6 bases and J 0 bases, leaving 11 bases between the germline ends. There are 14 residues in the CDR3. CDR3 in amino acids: CASSRNGMNTEAFF. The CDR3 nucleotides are TGTGCCAGCAGTCGGAACGGCATGAACACTGAAGCTTTCTTT.

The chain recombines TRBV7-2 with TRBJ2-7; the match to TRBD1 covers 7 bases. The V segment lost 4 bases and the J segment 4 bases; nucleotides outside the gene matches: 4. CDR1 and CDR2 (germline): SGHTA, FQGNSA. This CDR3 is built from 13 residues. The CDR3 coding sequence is TGTGCCAGCAGCTACCAACAGGGGTACGAGCAGTACTTC. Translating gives CASSYQQGYEQYF.

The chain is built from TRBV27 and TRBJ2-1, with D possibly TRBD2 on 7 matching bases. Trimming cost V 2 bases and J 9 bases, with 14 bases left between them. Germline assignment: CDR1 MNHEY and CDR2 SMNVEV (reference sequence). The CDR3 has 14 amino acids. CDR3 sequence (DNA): TGTGCCAGCAGTTTAAAGGGGGGGTCTATTGAGCAGTTCTTC. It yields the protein CASSLKGGSIEQFF.

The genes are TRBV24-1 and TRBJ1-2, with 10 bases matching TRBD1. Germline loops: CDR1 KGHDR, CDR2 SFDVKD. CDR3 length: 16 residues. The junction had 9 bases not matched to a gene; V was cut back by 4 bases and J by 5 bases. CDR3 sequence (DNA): TGTGCCACCAGTGAATATAGGGACAGGGGAGGGTATGGCTACACCTTC. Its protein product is CATSEYRDRGGYGYTF.

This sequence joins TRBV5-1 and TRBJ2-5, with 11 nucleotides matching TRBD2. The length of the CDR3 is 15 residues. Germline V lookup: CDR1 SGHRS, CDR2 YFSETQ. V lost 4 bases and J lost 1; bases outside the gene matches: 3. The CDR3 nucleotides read TGCGCCAGCAGCCCTAGCGGGGGGCCCCAAGAGACCCAGTACTTC. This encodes CASSPSGGPQETQYF.

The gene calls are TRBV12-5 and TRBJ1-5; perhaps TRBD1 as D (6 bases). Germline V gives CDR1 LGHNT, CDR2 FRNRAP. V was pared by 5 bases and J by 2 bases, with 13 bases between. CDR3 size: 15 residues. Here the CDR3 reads CASGPTGTGNQPQHF. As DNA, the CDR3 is TGTGCTAGTGGTCCTACAGGGACGGGCAATCAGCCCCAGCATTTT.

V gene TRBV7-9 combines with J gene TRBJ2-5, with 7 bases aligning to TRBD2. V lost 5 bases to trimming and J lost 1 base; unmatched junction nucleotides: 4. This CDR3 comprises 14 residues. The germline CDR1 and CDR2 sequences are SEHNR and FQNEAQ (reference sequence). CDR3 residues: CASSRTRGQETQYF. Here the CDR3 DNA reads TGTGCCAGCAGCCGGACTAGGGGCCAAGAGACCCAGTACTTC. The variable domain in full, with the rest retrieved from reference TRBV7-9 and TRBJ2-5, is DTGVSQNPRHKITKRGQNVTFRCDPISEHNRLYWYRQTLGQGPEFLTYFQNEAQLEKSRLLSDRFSAERPKGSFSTLEIQRTEQGDSAMYLCASSRTRGQETQYFGPGTRLLVL.

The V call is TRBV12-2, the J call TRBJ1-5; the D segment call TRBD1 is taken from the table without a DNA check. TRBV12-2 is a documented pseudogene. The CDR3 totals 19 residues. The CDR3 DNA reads TGTGCAAGTCGCCCCCTGGGGACAGGGGGCACGCGTAGCAATCAGCCCCAGCATTTT. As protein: CASRPLGTGGTRSNQPQHF.

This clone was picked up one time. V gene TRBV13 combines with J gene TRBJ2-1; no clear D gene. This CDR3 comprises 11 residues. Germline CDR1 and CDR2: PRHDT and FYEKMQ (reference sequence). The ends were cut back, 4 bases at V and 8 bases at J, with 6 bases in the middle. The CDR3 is CASSSFDEQFF. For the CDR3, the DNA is TGTGCCAGCAGCTCTTTTGATGAGCAGTTCTTC.

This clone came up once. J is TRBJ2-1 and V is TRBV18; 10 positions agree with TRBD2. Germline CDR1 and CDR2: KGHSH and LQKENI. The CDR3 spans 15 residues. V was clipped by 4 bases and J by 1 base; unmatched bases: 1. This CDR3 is CASSLTSGSYNEQFF. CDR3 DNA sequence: TGTGCCAGCTCACTGACTAGCGGGTCCTACAATGAGCAGTTCTTC. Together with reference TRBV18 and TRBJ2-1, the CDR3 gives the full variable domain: NAGVMQNPRHLVRRRGQEARLRCSPMKGHSHVYWYRQLPEEGLKFMVYLQKENIIDESGMPKERFSAEFPKEGPSILRIQQVVRGDSAAYFCASSLTSGSYNEQFFGPGTRLTVL.

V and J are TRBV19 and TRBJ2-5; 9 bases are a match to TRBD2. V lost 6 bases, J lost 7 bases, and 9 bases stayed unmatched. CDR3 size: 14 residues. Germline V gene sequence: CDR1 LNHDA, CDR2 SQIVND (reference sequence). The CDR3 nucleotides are TGTGCCAGTAGAGCGGGGGGCGGGAGCGGGACCCAGTACTTC. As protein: CASRAGGGSGTQYF.